These 18 T cell receptor beta chains were all obtained from the same sample, sequenced in a study of response to subunit inactivated influenza vaccine (dated by TCRdb to 2017 to 2018). To prepare the library, RT-PCR was applied. The run used an Illumina HiSeq 2500. In-frame beta chains were kept once TCRdb had trimmed the public reads at Q25 with fastp and called clones with MiXCR. For every CDR3 protein sequence, its rows merge into one entry that carries the most common genes and DNA. Present in this sample are 550,000 to 600,000 distinct CDR3 sequences, 10% to 15% of which were seen just once. Roughly a tenth of the sample belongs to the ten largest clones. Sequenced material: PBMCs from blood, taken on the day of vaccination. Receptors originate from a man aged 45 to 65 who received an inactivated influenza vaccine. Donor details come from another sample of the same person, matched by shared clones.

V usage is TRBV6-1 and J usage is TRBJ2-7, with a tentative D call TRBD2 (5 bases). CDR1 is MNHNS and CDR2 is SASEGT in the germline V gene. V was cut by 5 bases and J by 0 bases, with 14 bases left in between. The CDR3 totals 15 residues. The CDR3 DNA reads as TGTGCCAGCAGTCCGGGAACAGCTACCTCCTACGAGCAGTACTTC. Its protein is CASSPGTATSYEQYF.

This clonotype was counted between two and nine times. The J gene is TRBJ2-3, the V gene TRBV20-1; D is unclear. The V and J ends lost 0 bases and 7 bases respectively, with 17 bases between them. Germline CDR1 is DFQATT and CDR2 is SNEGSKA (reference sequence). This CDR3 is 15 amino acids long. CDR3 sequence (DNA): TGCAGTGCTAGAGATAGGAGAGCTAGTGCATATACGCAGTATTTT. It encodes CSARDRRASAYTQYF.

The chain uses TRBV12-3 or TRBV12-4 and TRBJ1-1, with D unresolved. V lost 7 bases and J lost 5, with 14 bases in between. The CDR3 is 13 residues long. The CDR3 spells CASNQQPRTEAFF. The CDR3 DNA is TGTGCCAGCAACCAACAGCCTCGGACTGAAGCTTTCTTT.

This chain links TRBV5-1 with TRBJ2-7; 7 bases match TRBD1. Germline CDR1 SGHRS, CDR2 YFSETQ. This CDR3 spans 14 amino acids. After removal of 5 bases from V and 3 bases from J, the junction contained 8 bases not matched to a gene. The CDR3 DNA is TGCGCCAGCAGGTGGACAGGACCGGGCTACGAGCAGTACTTC. It translates to CASRWTGPGYEQYF.

CDR3 DNA: TGCGCCAGCAGCTTGAGCCAGCTTAACTATGGCTACACCTTC. Protein: CASSLSQLNYGYTF. The gene calls are TRBV5-1 and TRBJ1-2; no definite D call. V was clipped by 1 base and J by 1 base, with 8 bases between them. Germline V gene sequence: CDR1 SGHRS, CDR2 YFSETQ. The CDR3 is 14 residues long.

The DNA for the CDR3 is TGTGCCAGCGGCTTGACCTGGGACGAGCAGTACTTC. It specifies CASGLTWDEQYF. The gene calls are TRBV12-3 or TRBV12-4 and TRBJ2-7; D is unclear. Trimming shortened V by 8 bases and J by 5 bases, and 13 bases separated the two germline ends. The CDR3 extends over 12 amino acids.

This clonotype showed up just a few times. The chain has TRBV7-8 and TRBJ1-2, with 9 bases matching TRBD1. CDR1 and CDR2 (germline): SGHVS, FQNEAQ. CDR3 length equals 16 residues. V lost 2 bases, J lost 1 base, and 5 bases stayed unmatched. CDR3: CASSLMRTGDNYGYTF. The CDR3 nucleotides are TGTGCCAGCAGCTTAATGCGGACAGGGGATAACTATGGCTACACCTTC.

The J gene is TRBJ1-1, the V gene TRBV3-1; D is unresolved. The germline V and J ends were trimmed by 2 bases and 3 bases, with 10 bases remaining between them. Germline V lookup: CDR1 LGHDT, CDR2 YNNKEL (reference sequence). The CDR3 has 14 amino acids. In nucleotides, the CDR3 is TGTGCCAGCAGCCAATTACAGCTGGACACTGAAGCTTTCTTT. It specifies CASSQLQLDTEAFF. The whole variable domain, filled in from reference TRBV3-1 and TRBJ1-1, reads DTAVSQTPKYLVTQMGNDKSIKCEQNLGHDTMYWYKQDSKKFLKIMFSYNNKELIINETVPNRFSPKSPDKAHLNLHINSLELGDSAVYFCASSQLQLDTEAFFGQGTRLTVV.

The sample holds many counts of this clonotype. The chain combines TRBV13 with TRBJ2-7; TRBD1 matches at 7 bases. Germline V gives CDR1 PRHDT, CDR2 FYEKMQ (reference sequence). The CDR3 is made up of 16 amino acids. V lost 4 bases and J lost 1; bases outside the gene matches: 10. CDR3 region: CASSSRSTDRSYEQYF. The CDR3 DNA reads as TGTGCCAGCAGCTCCCGCTCCACGGACAGGTCCTACGAGCAGTACTTC. Together with reference TRBV13 and TRBJ2-7, the CDR3 gives the full variable domain: AAGVIQSPRHLIKEKRETATLKCYPIPRHDTVYWYQQGPGQDPQFLISFYEKMQSDKGSIPDRFSAQQFSDYHSELNMSSLELGDSALYFCASSSRSTDRSYEQYFGPGTRLTVT.

The rearrangement joins TRBV7-3 to TRBJ2-7, with 7 positions matching TRBD2. The CDR3 spans 15 residues. CDR1 is SGHTA, CDR2 FQGTGA, per germline. Trimming at V came to 1 base and at J to 7 bases, leaving 10 bases not matched to a gene. The CDR3 DNA reads as TGTGCCAGCAGCTTAAGCGGGGGTTCGGCGGGTGAGCAGTACTTC. Encoded protein: CASSLSGGSAGEQYF.

Only a few counts were recorded for this clonotype. This rearrangement joins TRBV7-2 to TRBJ2-1; 10 bases align to TRBD2. The CDR3 has 17 residues. Looked up from germline, CDR1 is SGHTA and CDR2 is FQGNSA. Losses at the gene ends were 5 bases for V and 2 bases for J; bases not matched to a gene: 9. The CDR3, as DNA: TGTGCCAGCAGCATATCAAGCGGGGGGGCGGCCTACAATGAGCAGTTCTTC. Residues: CASSISSGGAAYNEQFF.

The rearrangement uses TRBV5-1 and TRBJ1-6, with no clear D. The CDR3 spans 16 residues. The V end lost 0 bases, the J end lost 0 bases, and 7 bases lay between the germline ends. Germline CDR1 reads SGHRS; CDR2 reads YFSETQ. For the CDR3, the DNA is TGCGCCAGCAGCTTGGAGGTACCCTCCTATAATTCACCCCTCCACTTT. This encodes CASSLEVPSYNSPLHF.

This clonotype was seen a few times. One end of the junction does not line up with germline, which may come from a read error. The chain has TRBV4-2 and TRBJ2-2; tentatively, D is TRBD2 (5 bases). The CDR3 contains 17 residues. The V gene's germline CDR1 is LGHNA and CDR2 YNFKEQ. The CDR3: CASSQDLAGPNTGKLFF. CDR3 nucleotides: TGTGCCAGCAGCCAAGATTTGGCGGGCCCGAACACCGGGAAGCTGTTTTTT.

This clonotype has a count of ten or more. The chain joins TRBV4-3 to TRBJ2-2, with 8 positions matching TRBD1. With 4 bases clipped from V and 5 bases from J, the junction kept 12 bases outside the gene matches. The germline V gene has CDR1 LGHNA and CDR2 YSLEER. This CDR3 region has 17 residues. The CDR3 sequence: CASSRSHRDRYTGELFF. The CDR3, as DNA: TGCGCCAGCAGCCGTAGTCACCGGGACAGGTATACCGGGGAGCTGTTTTTT.

V is TRBV7-2 and J is TRBJ1-1, with D unresolved. Trimming left V 5 bases short and J 0 bases short, with 7 bases between. Germline assignment: CDR1 SGHTA and CDR2 FQGNSA. This CDR3 spans 13 amino acids. CDR3 protein: CASSHPLNTEAFF. The CDR3 DNA sequence: TGTGCCAGCAGCCACCCCCTGAACACTGAAGCTTTCTTT.

The chain is built from TRBV6-1 and TRBJ2-3; D uncertain. The germline gives CDR1 MNHNS, CDR2 SASEGT. This CDR3 is 13 amino acids long. V lost 6 bases and J lost 9, with 16 bases in between. This CDR3 reads CASSSPGFLTQYF. CDR3 in DNA: TGTGCCAGCAGCTCACCAGGCTTTTTGACGCAGTATTTT.

V and J are TRBV5-1 and TRBJ2-3, with D possibly TRBD2 on 5 matching bases. This CDR3 region has 16 residues. From germline, CDR1 is SGHRS and CDR2 YFSETQ. The V and J ends lost 3 bases and 6 bases respectively, with 20 bases between them. The CDR3 nucleotides are TGCGCCAGCAGCTCCGCCTGGACTGGTTCGTGGGATACGCAGTATTTT. This translates into CASSSAWTGSWDTQYF.

The rearrangement uses TRBV27 and TRBJ1-5, with 9 bases matching TRBD1. Germline loops: CDR1 MNHEY, CDR2 SMNVEV (reference sequence). CDR3 length: 14 residues. V lost 5 bases, J lost 7 bases, and 6 bases stayed unmatched. The CDR3 loop reads CASSEWTGDQPQHF. The CDR3 DNA sequence: TGTGCCAGCAGTGAATGGACAGGGGACCAGCCCCAGCATTTT.